This T cell receptor beta chain was identified in a study of T cells in Graves' hyperthyroidism and ophthalmopathy. Study-wide results and limits: Within blood appeared most thyroid clonotypes that had expanded above 0.001.

The V gene's germline CDR1 is MNHEY and CDR2 SMNVEV (reference sequence). Deletions cut 3 bases from V and 2 bases from J, with 8 bases between. The CDR3 length is 13 residues. Diagnosis of hyperthyroidism was new in patients aged 18 to 65, and its duration was under 2 months. Clinical symptoms, serum thyroxine, TRAb, thyroid ultrasound and orbital computed tomography established diagnosis. The PBMCs studied were ones that came from roughly 11 ml fresh peripheral blood. Amplification targeted TCR beta CDR3 regions from RNA transcripts. The HTBI set primed first-round TCR CDR3 RT-PCR. Via MiXCR, TCRdb re-called the multiplex PCR reads, giving one row per CDR3 protein. This sample has hundreds of thousands of distinct CDR3 sequences; 13% to 15% occur once, and the top ten carry roughly 10%. This clonotype was detected many times. Its cognate antigen is unknown.

This sequence originates from a woman younger than 35 with Graves' hyperthyroidism. The chain uses TRBV27 and TRBJ2-7; the D is unclear. What was sequenced was blood. This CDR3 is CASSLSRTYEQYF. The CDR3 coding sequence is TGTGCCAGCAGTTTGTCCAGAACCTACGAGCAGTACTTC.